The rows below give T cell receptor beta chains drawn from one sample of a study of control samples from healthy donors and cancer patients. The assay was immunoSEQ multiplex PCR, and TCRdb's table has in-frame clones only and misses some. The top ten clones hold 22% of a sample with about 30,000 clones, roughly 85% of them seen once. The specimen was PBMCs. The receptors come from a man between 60 and 75 years old with head and neck cancer. Both conserved end residues are part of each CDR3. Fields, in order: V gene, J gene, CDR3 protein.

TRBV28,TRBJ2-2,CAGRGGVDTGELFF
TRBV6-2/TRBV6-3,TRBJ1-1,CASSSAPAVKRGLAFF
TRBV9,TRBJ2-3,CASSVYLTDTQYF
TRBV27,TRBJ1-6,CASSSRGSPNRNSPLHF
TRBV14,TRBJ1-6,CASRQVDNSPLHF
TRBV6-6,TRBJ2-7,CASSSPGQGSYEQYF
TRBV5-4,TRBJ2-2,CASSLPQGYGGELFF
TRBV11-1,TRBJ2-6,CASSLGGGYGANVLTF
TRBV7-9,TRBJ2-7,CASSLGRQGLDEQYF
TRBV5-1,TRBJ2-5,CASRGTSQETQYF
TRBV25-1,TRBJ1-6,CASSVLTGGNSPLHF
TRBV19,TRBJ1-6,CASSIDSRGSPLHF
TRBV12-1,TRBJ1-5,CASSTQQGNQPQHF
TRBV24-1,TRBJ2-3,CATRTGDGRADTQYF
TRBV5-4,TRBJ1-1,CASSPGRRNTEAFF
TRBV2,TRBJ1-6,CASRRQGVNSPLHF
TRBV10-3,TRBJ2-1,CAISPTTSGIGSYNEQFF
TRBV19,TRBJ2-2,CASSIHIVVTSGTTGELFF
TRBV6-2/TRBV6-3,TRBJ1-1,CASSYVSTEAFF
TRBV27,TRBJ2-5,CASSLSETQYF
TRBV7-9,TRBJ2-7,CASSLAGEESEQYF
TRBV13,TRBJ1-1,CASSLWKAPEAFF
TRBV7-2,TRBJ1-5,CASSPGPGNQPQHF
TRBV18,TRBJ2-5,CASSPTGQETQYF
TRBV28,TRBJ1-2,CASSLGTNYGYTF
TRBV7-9,TRBJ2-2,CASSLRQGFGELFF
TRBV2,TRBJ2-1,CASSEGGSSYNEQFF
TRBV6-5,TRBJ2-3,CASSRGRVGTDTQYF
TRBV3-1/TRBV3-2,TRBJ1-2,CASSQAHGYGYTF
TRBV9,TRBJ1-3,CASSPRQGRSGNTIYF